The T cell receptor (beta chain) described here comes from a study of T cells after yellow fever vaccination. Study-wide findings and caveats: Weaker overall, the secondary response nonetheless peaked faster (day 5 versus 15).

With respect to this clonotype: Its antigen is currently unknown.

Germline V gene lookup returns CDR1 LNHDA and CDR2 SQIVND (reference sequence). Trimming pared 9 bases from V and 0 bases from J, leaving 12 bases between. There are 15 residues in the CDR3. TCRdb reprocessed the 5' RACE reads with MiXCR, giving one entry per CDR3 protein. The sample contains 500,000 to 650,000 distinct CDR3 sequences, roughly an eighth of which appear only once. The genes are TRBV19 and TRBJ2-6; D remains unclear. The sample consisted of PBMCs, taken on the day of the yellow fever booster vaccination. This receptor was identified in a man aged 25-40 years who received the YFV17D yellow fever vaccine. The CDR3 here is CASKDPSSGANVLTF. DNA of the CDR3: TGTGCCAGCAAGGACCCGAGCTCTGGGGCCAACGTCCTGACTTTC.